Presented here are 24 T cell receptor beta chains from one specimen sequenced in a study of control samples from healthy donors and cancer patients. Only in-frame clones appear in the TCRdb table, and some are missing; sequencing was by immunoSEQ multiplex PCR. The table includes about 120,000 clones, 85% to 95% detected once. Input material: blood. These TCRs come from a man aged 30 to 39 in good health.

The chain has TRBV4-1 and TRBJ1-3; D gene uncertain. The V gene's germline CDR1 is MGHRA and CDR2 YSYEKL. V lost 1 base to trimming and J lost 0 bases, with 10 bases between them. The CDR3 contains 16 residues. CDR3 amino acids: CASSQVNSYSGNTIYF. The CDR3 DNA follows: TGCGCCAGCAGCCAAGTTAACAGTTACTCTGGAAACACCATATATTTT.

The J gene is TRBJ2-7, the V gene TRBV6-5, with TRBD1 identical over 8 bases. Germline V gene lookup returns CDR1 MNHEY and CDR2 SVGAGI. This CDR3 comprises 14 residues. The V and J ends lost 6 bases and 2 bases, in that order; junction bases with no gene match: 6. CDR3 sequence reads: CASRTTDRAYEQYV. CDR3 in DNA: TGTGCCAGCAGAACAACGGACAGGGCCTACGAGCAGTACGTC.

The V gene is TRBV7-8, the J gene TRBJ2-1; either TRBD1 or TRBD2 may supply D (5 bases each). This CDR3 region has 15 residues. The V and J ends lost 5 bases and 2 bases respectively, with 13 bases between them. The germline V gene encodes CDR1 SGHVS and CDR2 FQNEAQ. The CDR3 reads CASSIPGTTYNEQFF. The CDR3 nucleotides read TGTGCCAGCAGCATCCCCGGGACCACCTACAATGAGCAGTTCTTC. Filled out from reference TRBV7-8 and TRBJ2-1, the complete variable domain reads GAGVSQSPRYKVAKRGQDVALRCDPISGHVSLFWYQQALGQGPEFLTYFQNEAQLDKSGLPSDRFFAERPEGSVSTLKIQRTQQEDSAVYLCASSIPGTTYNEQFFGPGTRLTVL.

The V call is TRBV25-1, the J call TRBJ1-6; 9 bases line up with TRBD1. V was clipped by 5 bases and J by 9 bases; unmatched bases: 8. CDR1 is MGHDK and CDR2 is SYGVNS in the germline V gene. The CDR3 extends over 15 amino acids. The CDR3 spells CASSLGQGIGSPLHF. The CDR3 nucleotides are TGTGCCAGCAGTTTGGGACAGGGAATAGGTTCACCCCTCCACTTT.

The rearrangement uses TRBV19 and TRBJ2-6; 10 nucleotides align to TRBD1. Looked up from germline, CDR1 is LNHDA and CDR2 is SQIVND (reference sequence). J lost 4 bases, V lost 7 bases, and 10 bases had no gene match. The CDR3 totals 17 residues. DNA for the CDR3: TGTGCCAGTACCCCTTGGGACAGGGGAAAGGGGGCCAACGTCCTGACTTTC. Amino acid sequence: CASTPWDRGKGANVLTF. Together with reference TRBV19 and TRBJ2-6, the CDR3 gives the full variable domain: DGGITQSPKYLFRKEGQNVTLSCEQNLNHDAMYWYRQDPGQGLRLIYYSQIVNDFQKGDIAEGYSVSREKKESFPLTVTSAQKNPTAFYLCASTPWDRGKGANVLTFGAGSRLTVL.

V and J are TRBV10-2 and TRBJ2-2, with TRBD2 matching over 7 bases. The V and J ends lost 2 bases and 8 bases, in that order; junction bases with no gene match: 11. This CDR3 is 16 amino acids long. Germline CDR1 WSHSY, CDR2 SAAADI. The CDR3 spells CASSERGQRGLGELFF. CDR3 nucleotide sequence: TGCGCCAGCAGTGAGAGGGGCCAGCGGGGTTTAGGGGAGCTGTTTTTT.

This chain connects TRBV28 to TRBJ2-4; TRBD1 aligns across 8 bases. Losses at the gene ends were 5 bases for V and 0 bases for J; bases not matched to a gene: 3. CDR3 size: 15 residues. Looked up from germline, CDR1 is MDHEN and CDR2 is SYDVKM. This chain's CDR3 is CASSRRGPAKNIQYF. The CDR3 region has the DNA TGTGCCAGCAGTCGCAGGGGGCCAGCCAAAAACATTCAGTACTTC.

The rearrangement uses TRBV7-2 and TRBJ2-2; maybe TRBD1 (6 bases). V dropped 5 bases and J dropped 2 bases, with 12 bases sitting between them. The germline gives CDR1 SGHTA, CDR2 FQGNSA. This CDR3 is built from 15 residues. CDR3 in DNA: TGTGCCAGCAGCCCCGGGACATATAACACCGGGGAGCTGTTTTTT. Translated, it gives CASSPGTYNTGELFF.

The J gene is TRBJ1-5, the V gene TRBV28; 8 bases align to TRBD1. The CDR3 extends over 18 amino acids. The germline CDR1 and CDR2 sequences are MDHEN and SYDVKM. V dropped 4 bases and J dropped 1; count of bases not matched to a gene: 12. CDR3 amino acids: CASSSLRQGTESNQPQHF. The CDR3 region has the DNA TGTGCCAGCAGTTCCTTACGACAGGGGACGGAGAGCAATCAGCCCCAGCATTTT.

The chain links TRBV12-5 to TRBJ1-2; 8 bases map to TRBD1. The germline CDR1 and CDR2 sequences are LGHNT and FRNRAP. The CDR3 consists of 16 residues. The junction had 9 bases not matched to a gene; V was cut back by 6 bases and J by 0 bases. CDR3 DNA: TGTGCTAGTGGCCAGGACAGGGTTTCCTCTAACTATGGCTACACCTTC. Protein: CASGQDRVSSNYGYTF.

The rearrangement links TRBV6-5 to TRBJ2-1; 7 bases align to TRBD2. V shed 1 base, J shed 6 bases, and the junction held 9 bases outside the gene matches. Germline V gene sequence: CDR1 MNHEY, CDR2 SVGAGI. CDR3 size: 16 residues. The chain's CDR3 is CASSYFGGGRINEQFF. The CDR3 DNA sequence: TGTGCCAGCAGTTACTTTGGGGGGGGGAGGATCAATGAGCAGTTCTTC.

The gene calls are TRBV5-6 and TRBJ1-1, with D uncertain. The CDR3 consists of 14 residues. Germline V gene data show CDR1 as SGHDT and CDR2 as YYEEEE. V lost 0 bases and J 1 base, leaving 7 bases between the germline ends. The CDR3 loop reads CASSLGQPNTEAFF. DNA of the CDR3: TGTGCCAGCAGCTTGGGGCAGCCGAACACTGAAGCTTTCTTT.

This clone was seen a single time. V usage is TRBV6-2 or TRBV6-3 and J usage is TRBJ1-5; no definite D call. The V end was cut by 5 bases, the J end by 1 base, with 9 bases between. The CDR3 totals 14 residues. Germline-derived CDR1 and CDR2 are MNHEY and SVGEGT. The CDR3 DNA follows: TGTGCCAGCAGTCCCCTCGTAAGCAATCAGCCCCAGCATTTT. Translated, it gives CASSPLVSNQPQHF.

This clone occurred a few times. The chain recombines TRBV6-4 with TRBJ1-4; D might be TRBD1 (6 bases). The germline V gene has CDR1 MRHNA and CDR2 SNTAGT. V was cut by 11 bases and J by 7 bases, with 20 bases left in between. This CDR3 region has 14 residues. The CDR3 coding sequence is TGTGCCCGCTGGGGGCCAGCTGCTGGTGAAAAACTGTTTTTT. Its translation is CARWGPAAGEKLFF.

V is TRBV27 and J is TRBJ1-1; 8 nucleotides agree with TRBD1. Germline V gene lookup returns CDR1 MNHEY and CDR2 SMNVEV (reference sequence). V dropped 4 bases and J dropped 5; count of bases not matched to a gene: 12. This CDR3 region has 16 residues. CDR3 loop: CASSSYLDRARTEAFF. The CDR3 bases are TGTGCCAGCAGTTCCTACTTGGACAGGGCACGAACTGAAGCTTTCTTT.

The chain is built from TRBV14 and TRBJ2-5; weak D call: TRBD2 (6 bases). Trimming took 4 bases from V and 8 from J, leaving 17 bases between them. Per the germline V gene, CDR1 is SGHDN and CDR2 is FVKESK. The CDR3 is 14 residues long. The DNA of the CDR3 is TGTGCCAGCAGCCCTACCCGGTTGGGGGGTACCCAGTACTTC. Encoded protein: CASSPTRLGGTQYF.

The chain carries TRBV5-1 and TRBJ2-3, with 11 bases fitting TRBD2. CDR3 length: 15 residues. Germline V gene lookup returns CDR1 SGHRS and CDR2 YFSETQ. Trimming removed 6 bases from V and 2 bases from J; junction bases left unmatched: 5. Written as DNA, the CDR3 is TGCGCCAGCAACCGACTAGCGGGGAACACAGATACGCAGTATTTT. It translates to CASNRLAGNTDTQYF.

This chain joins TRBV11-2 and TRBJ2-7; 11 bases match TRBD1. The trim removed 5 bases at V and 2 bases at J, leaving 2 bases unmatched. The germline gives CDR1 SGHAT, CDR2 FQNNGV. The length of the CDR3 is 14 residues. The DNA of the CDR3 is TGTGCCAGCAGCCAGGACAGGGGGCCCTACGAGCAGTACTTC. Protein sequence: CASSQDRGPYEQYF.

The CDR3 DNA is TGTGCCAGCAGCGGACCCCTAGCGGGGGGATACAATGAGCAGTTCTTC. Translating it yields CASSGPLAGGYNEQFF. This chain connects TRBV7-9 to TRBJ2-1; 11 nucleotides align to TRBD2. The CDR3 runs to 16 residues. Trimming cost V 5 bases and J 4 bases; bases outside gene matches: 7. The germline V gene encodes CDR1 SEHNR and CDR2 FQNEAQ (reference sequence).

V gene TRBV28 combines with J gene TRBJ1-2; D is perhaps TRBD1 (6 bases). Per germline, CDR1 MDHEN and CDR2 SYDVKM. The V end lost 2 bases, the J end lost 2 bases, and 9 bases lay between the germline ends. This CDR3 is 14 amino acids long. The CDR3 nucleotides read TGTGCCAGCAGTTTAACCGGACAGAACTATGGCTACACCTTC. This gives the protein CASSLTGQNYGYTF.

The V and J genes are TRBV27 and TRBJ1-5; no clear D gene. Germline CDR1 reads MNHEY; CDR2 reads SMNVEV (reference sequence). The CDR3 is made up of 14 amino acids. V was cut by 5 bases and J by 4 bases, with 12 bases left in between. For the CDR3, the DNA is TGTGCCAGCAGTCTAGGGCCCTTTAATCAGCCCCAGCATTTT. Its translation: CASSLGPFNQPQHF.

The chain has TRBV5-1 and TRBJ2-5; possible D gene TRBD2, 5 bases. The CDR3 has 12 residues. Trimming shortened V by 5 bases and J by 7 bases, and 12 bases separated the two germline ends. Germline CDR1 SGHRS, CDR2 YFSETQ. CDR3 amino acids: CASSYGEATQYF. CDR3 DNA sequence: TGCGCCAGCAGTTACGGGGAAGCGACCCAGTACTTC. Full variable domain (rest looked up from reference TRBV5-1 and TRBJ2-5): KAGVTQTPRYLIKTRGQQVTLSCSPISGHRSVSWYQQTPGQGLQFLFEYFSETQRNKGNFPGRFSGRQFSNSRSEMNVSTLELGDSALYLCASSYGEATQYFGPGTRLLVL.

CDR3 in DNA: TGTGCCAGCAGTGACTCGAAAACAGGCCCAGACAATCAGCCCCAGCATTTT. Protein sequence: CASSDSKTGPDNQPQHF. The chain carries TRBV6-4 and TRBJ1-5, with a weak D call TRBD1 (5 bases). CDR1 and CDR2 (germline): MRHNA, SNTAGT. This CDR3 is 17 amino acids long. Deletions cut 0 bases from V and 3 bases from J, with 15 bases between.

V usage is TRBV19 and J usage is TRBJ2-3; D assignment may be TRBD1 or TRBD2 (5 bases each). CDR1 is LNHDA, CDR2 SQIVND, per germline (reference sequence). The CDR3 covers 14 residues. Trimming stripped 7 bases from V and 3 bases from J, with 14 bases between. CDR3 nucleotide sequence: TGTGCCAGTACCGATACCGGGGCTACAGATACGCAGTATTTT. It translates to CASTDTGATDTQYF.